The rows below give T cell receptor beta chains drawn from one sample of a study of control samples from healthy donors and cancer patients. Sequencing used immunoSEQ multiplex PCR; TCRdb keeps in-frame clones, though not all of them. The table has about 150,000 clones, more than 85% seen once. The specimen sequenced was blood. These receptors came from a woman aged 40 to 50 in good health. Each CDR3 is given with its conserved first and last residue. The D gene is left open where the match is weak. Only part of the rows carry a size: once, few, many, or a class if the clone is expanded.

>-|-|TRBJ1-1|TRBV27
CASNSEGREAFF
TGTGCCAGCAACTCTGAGGGACGAGAAGCTTTCTTT
>-|once|TRBJ1-2|TRBV19
CASSTLGDYGYTF
TGTGCCAGTAGTACCCTGGGGGACTATGGCTACACCTTC
>-|few|TRBJ1-3|TRBV6-2/TRBV6-3
CASSYAGTSGNTIYF
TGTGCCAGCAGTTATGCCGGGACCTCTGGAAACACCATATATTTT
>-|-|TRBJ1-4|TRBV5-6
CASSLEEGEKLFF
TGTGCCAGCAGCTTGGAGGAAGGAGAAAAACTGTTTTTT
>TRBD2|-|TRBJ2-5|TRBV7-6
CASSFPASGGDETQYF
TGTGCCAGCAGCTTCCCAGCTAGCGGGGGCGACGAGACCCAGTACTTC
>-|-|TRBJ2-2|TRBV6-5
CASSLNLGVSGELFF
TGTGCCAGCAGTTTGAATTTGGGGGTATCCGGGGAGCTGTTTTTT
>-|-|TRBJ1-2|TRBV19
CASSRGDGYTF
TGTGCCAGTAGTAGAGGGGATGGCTACACCTTC
>-|-|TRBJ1-6|TRBV19
CASSNPARGNSPLHF
TGTGCCAGTAGTAACCCGGCCAGGGGTAATTCACCCCTCCACTTT
>TRBD1|-|TRBJ2-5|TRBV7-9
CASSRSGTGQETQYF
TGTGCCAGCAGTCGCTCCGGGACAGGACAAGAGACCCAGTACTTC
>TRBD1|-|TRBJ1-5|TRBV28
CASSLPGQGSLYSNQPQHF
TGTGCCAGCAGTTTACCGGGACAGGGATCCCTTTATAGCAATCAGCCCCAGCATTTT
>-|-|TRBJ2-1|TRBV15
CATSRVRIGGDEQFF
TGTGCCACCAGCAGAGTCCGGATCGGTGGGGATGAGCAGTTCTTC
>-|-|TRBJ2-7|TRBV7-6
CASSLAGQGPYEQYF
TGTGCCAGCAGCTTAGCGGGCCAGGGACCCTACGAGCAGTACTTC
>-|-|TRBJ1-2|TRBV18
CASSPGLDLRDGYTF
TGTGCCAGCTCACCAGGCTTGGACCTCAGAGACGGCTACACCTTC
>TRBD2|once|TRBJ2-1|TRBV10-2
CASSGRSRGDYNEQFF
TGCGCCAGCAGTGGCCGCTCGCGGGGGGACTACAATGAGCAGTTCTTC
>-|-|TRBJ1-4|TRBV24-1
CATSEIWTVPNEKLFF
TGTGCCACCAGTGAAATCTGGACGGTCCCCAATGAAAAACTGTTTTTT
>-|-|TRBJ2-7|TRBV5-6
CASSLDGVSYEQYF
TGTGCCAGCAGCTTGGATGGAGTCTCCTACGAGCAGTACTTC